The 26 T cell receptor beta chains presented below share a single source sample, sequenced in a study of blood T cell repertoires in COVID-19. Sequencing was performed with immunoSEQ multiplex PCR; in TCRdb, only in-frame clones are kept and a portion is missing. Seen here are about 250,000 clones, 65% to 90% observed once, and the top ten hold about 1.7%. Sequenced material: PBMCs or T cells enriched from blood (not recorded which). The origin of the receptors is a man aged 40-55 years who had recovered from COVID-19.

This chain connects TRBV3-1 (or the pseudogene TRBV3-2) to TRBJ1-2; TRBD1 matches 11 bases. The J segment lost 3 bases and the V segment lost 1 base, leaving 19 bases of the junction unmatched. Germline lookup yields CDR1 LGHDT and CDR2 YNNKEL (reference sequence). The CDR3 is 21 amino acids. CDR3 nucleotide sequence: TGTGCCAGCAGCCAAGCCATCCTCTTCGGACAGGGGGCGCTTAGAGACTATGGCTACACCTTC. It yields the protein CASSQAILFGQGALRDYGYTF.

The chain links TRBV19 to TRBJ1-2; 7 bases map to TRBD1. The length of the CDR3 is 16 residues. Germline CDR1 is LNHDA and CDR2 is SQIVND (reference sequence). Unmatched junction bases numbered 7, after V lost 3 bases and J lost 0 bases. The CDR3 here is CASSIDRALSNYGYTF. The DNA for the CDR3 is TGTGCCAGTAGTATTGACAGGGCCCTTTCTAACTATGGCTACACCTTC.

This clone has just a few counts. The CDR3: CATSDSQGLGSMNTEAFF. Here the CDR3 DNA reads TGTGCCACCAGTGATTCCCAGGGCCTGGGGTCAATGAACACTGAAGCTTTCTTT. The rearrangement joins TRBV24-1 to TRBJ1-1; possible D gene TRBD1, 5 bases. CDR1 and CDR2 from the germline V gene are KGHDR and SFDVKD. This CDR3 spans 18 amino acids. V was pared by 2 bases and J by 0 bases, with 18 bases between.

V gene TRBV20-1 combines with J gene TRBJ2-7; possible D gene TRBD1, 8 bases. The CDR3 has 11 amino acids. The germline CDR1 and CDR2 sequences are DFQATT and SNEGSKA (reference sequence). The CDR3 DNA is TGCAGTGCTATGGGACAGGAGGGAGGGTCGGTC. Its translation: CSAMGQEGGSV.

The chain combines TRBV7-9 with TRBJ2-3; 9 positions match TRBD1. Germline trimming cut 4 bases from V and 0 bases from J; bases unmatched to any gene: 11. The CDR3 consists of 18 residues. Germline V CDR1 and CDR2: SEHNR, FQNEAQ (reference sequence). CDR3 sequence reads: CASSSTRDRGSSTDTQYF. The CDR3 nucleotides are TGTGCCAGCAGCTCGACACGAGACAGGGGGAGTAGCACAGATACGCAGTATTTT.

Written as DNA, the CDR3 is TGTGCCAGCTCACGGACTAGCGGGAGGGATGAGCAGTTCTTC. It translates to CASSRTSGRDEQFF. This chain connects TRBV18 to TRBJ2-1; TRBD2 matches 15 bases. Germline V gene lookup returns CDR1 KGHSH and CDR2 LQKENI. Unmatched junction bases numbered 0, after V lost 4 bases and J lost 8 bases. This CDR3 spans 14 amino acids.

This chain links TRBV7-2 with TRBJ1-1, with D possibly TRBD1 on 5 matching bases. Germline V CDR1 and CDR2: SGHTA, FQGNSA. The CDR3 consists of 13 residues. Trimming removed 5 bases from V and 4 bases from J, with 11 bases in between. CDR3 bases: TGTGCCAGCAGCGAAGGGGTATCCACTGAAGCTTTCTTT. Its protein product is CASSEGVSTEAFF. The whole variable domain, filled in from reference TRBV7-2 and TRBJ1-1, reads GAGVSQSPSNKVTEKGKDVELRCDPISGHTALYWYRQSLGQGLEFLIYFQGNSAPDKSGLPSDRFSAERTGGSVSTLTIQRTQQEDSAVYLCASSEGVSTEAFFGQGTRLTVV.

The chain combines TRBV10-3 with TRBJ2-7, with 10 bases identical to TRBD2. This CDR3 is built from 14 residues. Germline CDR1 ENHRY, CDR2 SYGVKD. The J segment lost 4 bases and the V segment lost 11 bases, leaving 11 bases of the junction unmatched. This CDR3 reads CAVSLAGGNYEQYF. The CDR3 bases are TGTGCCGTGTCTTTAGCGGGGGGAAATTACGAGCAGTACTTC.

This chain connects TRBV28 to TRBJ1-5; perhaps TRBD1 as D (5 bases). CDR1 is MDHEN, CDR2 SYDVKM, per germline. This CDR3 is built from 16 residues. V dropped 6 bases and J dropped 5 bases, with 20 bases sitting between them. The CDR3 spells CASSPHGGVLYQPQHF. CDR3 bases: TGTGCCAGCAGCCCCCACGGGGGAGTATTATATCAGCCCCAGCATTTT.

The CDR3, as DNA: TGTGCCAGCAGTCTCGGGACTACCAATGAAAAACTGTTTTTT. Its protein is CASSLGTTNEKLFF. The gene calls are TRBV28 and TRBJ1-4, with D tentatively TRBD1 (5 bases). The germline V and J ends were trimmed by 5 bases and 5 bases, with 12 bases remaining between them. CDR1 and CDR2 from the germline V gene are MDHEN and SYDVKM. This CDR3 has 14 residues. Full variable domain (outside the CDR3, taken from reference TRBV28 and TRBJ1-4): DVKVTQSSRYLVKRTGEKVFLECVQDMDHENMFWYRQDPGLGLRLIYFSYDVKMKEKGDIPEGYSVSREKKERFSLILESASTNQTSMYLCASSLGTTNEKLFFGSGTQLSVL.

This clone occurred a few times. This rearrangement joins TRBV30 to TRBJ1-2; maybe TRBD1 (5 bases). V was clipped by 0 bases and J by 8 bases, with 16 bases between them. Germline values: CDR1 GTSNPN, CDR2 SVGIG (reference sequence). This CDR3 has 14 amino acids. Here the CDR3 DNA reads TGTGCCTGGAGTGTACTACAGGAAGCGGGCGGCTACACCTTC. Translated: CAWSVLQEAGGYTF. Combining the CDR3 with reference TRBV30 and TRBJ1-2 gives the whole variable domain SQTIHQWPATLVQPVGSPLSLECTVEGTSNPNLYWYRQAAGRGLQLLFYSVGIGQISSEVPQNLSASRPQDRQFILSSKKLLLSDSGFYLCAWSVLQEAGGYTFGSGTRLTVV.

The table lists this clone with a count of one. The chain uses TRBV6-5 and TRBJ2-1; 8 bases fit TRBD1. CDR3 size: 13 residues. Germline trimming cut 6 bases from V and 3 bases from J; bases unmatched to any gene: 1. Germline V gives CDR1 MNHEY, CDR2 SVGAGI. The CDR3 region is CASRQGGYNEQFF. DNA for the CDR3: TGTGCCAGCAGACAGGGGGGCTACAATGAGCAGTTCTTC.

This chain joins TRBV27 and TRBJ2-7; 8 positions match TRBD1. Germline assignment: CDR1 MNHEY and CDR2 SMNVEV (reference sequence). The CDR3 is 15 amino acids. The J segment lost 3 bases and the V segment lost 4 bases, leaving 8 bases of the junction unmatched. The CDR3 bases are TGTGCCAGCAGTTCAACCGACAGGGGCGGCTACGAGCAGTACTTC. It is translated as CASSSTDRGGYEQYF.

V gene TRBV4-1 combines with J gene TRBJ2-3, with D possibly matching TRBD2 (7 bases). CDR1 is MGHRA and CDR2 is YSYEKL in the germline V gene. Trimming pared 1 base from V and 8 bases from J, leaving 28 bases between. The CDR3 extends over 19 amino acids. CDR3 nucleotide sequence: TGCGCCAGCAGCCAAGGGGTGAGGGGGAGGGCCGCCGTCATGGGTACGCAGTATTTT. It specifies CASSQGVRGRAAVMGTQYF.

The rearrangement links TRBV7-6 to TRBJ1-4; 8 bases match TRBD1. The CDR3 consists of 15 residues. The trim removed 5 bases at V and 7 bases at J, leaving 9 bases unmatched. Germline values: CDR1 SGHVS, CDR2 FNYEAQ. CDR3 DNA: TGTGCCAGCAGCCTGGGACAGGCCTTTACTGAAAAACTGTTTTTT. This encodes CASSLGQAFTEKLFF.

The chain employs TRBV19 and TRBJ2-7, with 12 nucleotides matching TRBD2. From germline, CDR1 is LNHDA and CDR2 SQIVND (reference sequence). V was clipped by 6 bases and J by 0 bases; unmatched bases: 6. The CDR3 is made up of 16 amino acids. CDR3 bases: TGTGCCAGTAGCCTCGGACTAGCGGGGAACTCCTACGAGCAGTACTTC. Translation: CASSLGLAGNSYEQYF.

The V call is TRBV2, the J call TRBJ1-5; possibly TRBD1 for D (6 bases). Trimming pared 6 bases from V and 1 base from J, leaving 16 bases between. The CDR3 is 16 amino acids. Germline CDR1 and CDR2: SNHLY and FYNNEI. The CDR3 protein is CASRVDTGTSNQPQHF. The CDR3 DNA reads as TGTGCCAGCAGGGTCGATACCGGGACAAGCAATCAGCCCCAGCATTTT. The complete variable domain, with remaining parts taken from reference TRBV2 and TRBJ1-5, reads EPEVTQTPSHQVTQMGQEVILRCVPISNHLYFYWYRQILGQKVEFLVSFYNNEISEKSEIFDDQFSVERPDGSNFTLKIRSTKLEDSAMYFCASRVDTGTSNQPQHFGDGTRLSIL.

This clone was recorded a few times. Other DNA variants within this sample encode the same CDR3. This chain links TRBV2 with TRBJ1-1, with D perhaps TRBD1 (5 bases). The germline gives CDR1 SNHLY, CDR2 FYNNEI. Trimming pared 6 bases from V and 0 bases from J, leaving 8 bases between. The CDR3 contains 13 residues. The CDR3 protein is CASRDSMNTEAFF. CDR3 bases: TGTGCCAGCAGAGACAGCATGAACACTGAAGCTTTCTTT.

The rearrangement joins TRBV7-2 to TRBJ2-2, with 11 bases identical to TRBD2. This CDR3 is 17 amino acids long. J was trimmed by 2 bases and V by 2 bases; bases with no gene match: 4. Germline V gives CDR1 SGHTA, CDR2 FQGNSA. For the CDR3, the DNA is TGTGCCAGCAGCTTACCCACTAGCGGGGGAAACACCGGGGAGCTGTTTTTT. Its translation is CASSLPTSGGNTGELFF.

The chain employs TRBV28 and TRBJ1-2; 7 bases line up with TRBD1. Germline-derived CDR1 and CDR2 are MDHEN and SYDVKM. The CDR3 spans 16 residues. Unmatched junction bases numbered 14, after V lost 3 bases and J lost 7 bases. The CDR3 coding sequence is TGTGCCAGCAGTTTGATGGACCTAGGGGGCTCGAGTGGCTACACCTTC. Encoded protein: CASSLMDLGGSSGYTF.

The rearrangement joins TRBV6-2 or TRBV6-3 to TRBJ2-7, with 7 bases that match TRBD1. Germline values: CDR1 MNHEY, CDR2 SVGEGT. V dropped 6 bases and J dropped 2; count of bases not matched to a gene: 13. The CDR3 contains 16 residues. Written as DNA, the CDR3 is TGTGCCAGCAGCGGGACAGCCTTGGGGCCCACCTACGAGCAGTACTTC. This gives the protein CASSGTALGPTYEQYF.

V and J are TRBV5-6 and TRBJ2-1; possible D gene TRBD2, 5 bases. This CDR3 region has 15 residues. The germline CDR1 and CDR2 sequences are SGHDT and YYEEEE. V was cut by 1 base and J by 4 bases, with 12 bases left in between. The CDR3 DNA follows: TGTGCCAGCAGCTTGATAAGCGGAGGTTACAATGAGCAGTTCTTC. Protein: CASSLISGGYNEQFF.

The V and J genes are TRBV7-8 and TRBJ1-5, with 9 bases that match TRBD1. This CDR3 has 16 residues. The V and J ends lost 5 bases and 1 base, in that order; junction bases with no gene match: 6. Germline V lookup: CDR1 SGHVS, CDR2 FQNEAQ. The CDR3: CASSHDRGESNQPQHF. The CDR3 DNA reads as TGTGCCAGCAGCCATGACAGGGGGGAGAGCAATCAGCCCCAGCATTTT.

In DNA, the CDR3 is TGTGCCAGCAGCCAGGGAGCAGATGGCTACACCTTC. This encodes CASSQGADGYTF. The V gene is TRBV4-2, the J gene TRBJ1-2; no clear D gene. Germline loops: CDR1 LGHNA, CDR2 YNFKEQ. The length of the CDR3 is 12 residues. The V gene lost 3 bases and the J gene lost 6 bases, with 8 bases spanning the gap.

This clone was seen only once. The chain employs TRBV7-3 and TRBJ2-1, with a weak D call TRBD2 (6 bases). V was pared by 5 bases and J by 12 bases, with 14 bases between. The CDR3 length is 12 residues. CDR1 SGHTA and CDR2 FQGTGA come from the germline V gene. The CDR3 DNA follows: TGTGCCAGCAGCAAAACAAACGGGGGGCAGTTCTTC. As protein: CASSKTNGGQFF.

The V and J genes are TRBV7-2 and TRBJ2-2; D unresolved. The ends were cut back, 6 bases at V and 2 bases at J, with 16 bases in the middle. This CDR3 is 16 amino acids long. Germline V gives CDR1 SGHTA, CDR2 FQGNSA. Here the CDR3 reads CASSQRLGSNTGELFF. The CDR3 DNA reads TGTGCCAGCAGTCAAAGACTGGGTAGCAACACCGGGGAGCTGTTTTTT.